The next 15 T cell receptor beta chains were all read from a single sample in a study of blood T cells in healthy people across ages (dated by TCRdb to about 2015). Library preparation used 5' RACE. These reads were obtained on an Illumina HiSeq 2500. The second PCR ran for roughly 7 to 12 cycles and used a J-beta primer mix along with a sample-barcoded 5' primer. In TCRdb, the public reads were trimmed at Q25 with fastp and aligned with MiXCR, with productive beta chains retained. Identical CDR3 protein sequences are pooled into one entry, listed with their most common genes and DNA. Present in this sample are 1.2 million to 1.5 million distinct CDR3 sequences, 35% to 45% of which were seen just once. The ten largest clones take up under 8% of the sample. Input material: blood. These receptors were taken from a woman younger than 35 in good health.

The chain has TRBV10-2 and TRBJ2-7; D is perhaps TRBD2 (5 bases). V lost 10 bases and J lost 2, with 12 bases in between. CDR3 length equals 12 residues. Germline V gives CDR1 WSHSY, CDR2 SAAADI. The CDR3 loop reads CATRGYAYEQYF. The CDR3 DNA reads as TGCGCCACACGGGGATACGCCTACGAGCAGTACTTC.

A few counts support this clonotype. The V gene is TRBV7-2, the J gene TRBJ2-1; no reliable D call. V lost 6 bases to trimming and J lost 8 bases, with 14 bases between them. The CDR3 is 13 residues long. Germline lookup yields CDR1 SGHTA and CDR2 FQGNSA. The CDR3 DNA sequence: TGTGCCAGCAGTCGTCCTCTAAGGGATGAGCAGTTCTTC. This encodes CASSRPLRDEQFF. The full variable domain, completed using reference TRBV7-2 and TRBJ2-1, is GAGVSQSPSNKVTEKGKDVELRCDPISGHTALYWYRQSLGQGLEFLIYFQGNSAPDKSGLPSDRFSAERTGGSVSTLTIQRTQQEDSAVYLCASSRPLRDEQFFGPGTRLTVL.

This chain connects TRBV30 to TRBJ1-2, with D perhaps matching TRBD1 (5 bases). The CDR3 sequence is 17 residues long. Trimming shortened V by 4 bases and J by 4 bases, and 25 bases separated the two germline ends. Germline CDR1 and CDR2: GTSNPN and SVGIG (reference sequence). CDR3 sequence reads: CAWTIRSGLGELYGYTF. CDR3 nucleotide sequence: TGTGCCTGGACCATCCGGTCGGGGCTAGGGGAACTCTATGGCTACACCTTC.

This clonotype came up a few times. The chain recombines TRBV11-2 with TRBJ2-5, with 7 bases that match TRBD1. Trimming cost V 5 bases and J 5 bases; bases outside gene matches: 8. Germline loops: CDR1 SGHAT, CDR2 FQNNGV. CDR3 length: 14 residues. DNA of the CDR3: TGTGCCAGCAGCGGAAGACAGGGTGGGGAGACCCAGTACTTC. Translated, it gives CASSGRQGGETQYF. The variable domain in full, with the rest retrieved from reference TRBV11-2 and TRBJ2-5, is EAGVAQSPRYKIIEKRQSVAFWCNPISGHATLYWYQQILGQGPKLLIQFQNNGVVDDSQLPKDRFSAERLKGVDSTLKIQPAKLEDSAVYLCASSGRQGGETQYFGPGTRLLVL.

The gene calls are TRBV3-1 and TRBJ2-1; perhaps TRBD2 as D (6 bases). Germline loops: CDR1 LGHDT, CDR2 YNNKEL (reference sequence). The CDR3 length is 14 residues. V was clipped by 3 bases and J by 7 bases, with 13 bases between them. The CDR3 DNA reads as TGTGCCAGCAGCCACCGGGAGAGTCGGAATGAGCAGTTCTTC. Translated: CASSHRESRNEQFF.

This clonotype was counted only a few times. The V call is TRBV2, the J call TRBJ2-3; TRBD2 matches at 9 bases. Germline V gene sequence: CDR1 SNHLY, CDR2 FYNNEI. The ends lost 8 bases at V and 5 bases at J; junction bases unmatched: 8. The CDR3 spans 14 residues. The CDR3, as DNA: TGTGCCAGCGGACCTAGCGGGATTCAAGATACGCAGTATTTT. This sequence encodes CASGPSGIQDTQYF.

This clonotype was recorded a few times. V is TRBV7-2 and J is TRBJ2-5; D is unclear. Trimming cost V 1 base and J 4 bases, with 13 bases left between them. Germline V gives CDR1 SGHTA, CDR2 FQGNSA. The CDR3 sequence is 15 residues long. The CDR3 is CASSLVGVPGETQYF. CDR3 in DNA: TGTGCCAGCAGCTTAGTTGGGGTCCCGGGAGAGACCCAGTACTTC.

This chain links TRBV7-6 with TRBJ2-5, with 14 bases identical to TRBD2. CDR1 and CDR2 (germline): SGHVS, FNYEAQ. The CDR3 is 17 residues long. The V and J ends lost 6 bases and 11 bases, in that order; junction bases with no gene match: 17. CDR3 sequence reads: CASRRGLAGGPNNEQYF. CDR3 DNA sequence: TGTGCCAGCAGACGTGGACTAGCGGGAGGACCCAACAATGAGCAGTACTTC.

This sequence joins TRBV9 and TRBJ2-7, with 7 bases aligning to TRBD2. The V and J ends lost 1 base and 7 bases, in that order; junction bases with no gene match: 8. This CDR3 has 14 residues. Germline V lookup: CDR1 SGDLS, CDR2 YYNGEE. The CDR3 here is CASSVSGASWEQYF. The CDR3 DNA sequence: TGTGCCAGCAGCGTAAGCGGGGCTAGTTGGGAGCAGTACTTC.

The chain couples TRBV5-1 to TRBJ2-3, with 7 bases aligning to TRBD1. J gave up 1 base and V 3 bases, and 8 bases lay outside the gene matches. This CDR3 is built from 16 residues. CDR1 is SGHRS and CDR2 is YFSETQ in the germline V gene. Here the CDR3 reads CASSSRQGRGTDTQYF. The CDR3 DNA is TGCGCCAGCAGCTCACGACAGGGCCGTGGCACAGATACGCAGTATTTT.

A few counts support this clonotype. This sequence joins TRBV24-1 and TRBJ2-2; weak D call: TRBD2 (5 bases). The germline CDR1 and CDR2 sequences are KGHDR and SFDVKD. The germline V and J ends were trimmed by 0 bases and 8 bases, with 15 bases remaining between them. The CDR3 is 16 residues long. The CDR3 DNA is TGTGCCACCAGTGATTTGAGCCAGGACTTCGGAGGGGAGCTGTTTTTT. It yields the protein CATSDLSQDFGGELFF.

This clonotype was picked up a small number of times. The CDR3: CASSHVTGTSGRAQQFF. The CDR3 DNA reads TGCGCCAGCAGCCATGTCACCGGGACTAGCGGGAGGGCACAGCAGTTCTTC. The chain combines TRBV4-1 with TRBJ2-1; 16 bases are shared with TRBD2. The CDR3 extends over 17 amino acids. V gave up 3 bases and J gave up 11 bases; unmatched junction bases: 10. CDR1 MGHRA and CDR2 YSYEKL come from the germline V gene.

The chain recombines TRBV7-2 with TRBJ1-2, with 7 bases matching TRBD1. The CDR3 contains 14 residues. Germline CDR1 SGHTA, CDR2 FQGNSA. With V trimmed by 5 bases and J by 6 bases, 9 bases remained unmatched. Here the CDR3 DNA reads TGTGCCAGCAGCGGCCGACAGGGTCACGATGGCTACACCTTC. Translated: CASSGRQGHDGYTF. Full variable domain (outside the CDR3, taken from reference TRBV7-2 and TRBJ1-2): GAGVSQSPSNKVTEKGKDVELRCDPISGHTALYWYRQSLGQGLEFLIYFQGNSAPDKSGLPSDRFSAERTGGSVSTLTIQRTQQEDSAVYLCASSGRQGHDGYTFGSGTRLTVV.

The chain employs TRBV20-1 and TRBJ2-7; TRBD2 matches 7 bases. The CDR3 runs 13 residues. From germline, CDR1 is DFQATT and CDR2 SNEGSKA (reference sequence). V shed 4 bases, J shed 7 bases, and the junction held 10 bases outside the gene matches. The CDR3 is CSAMASGVGEQYF. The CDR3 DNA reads TGCAGTGCTATGGCTAGCGGAGTGGGTGAGCAGTACTTC.

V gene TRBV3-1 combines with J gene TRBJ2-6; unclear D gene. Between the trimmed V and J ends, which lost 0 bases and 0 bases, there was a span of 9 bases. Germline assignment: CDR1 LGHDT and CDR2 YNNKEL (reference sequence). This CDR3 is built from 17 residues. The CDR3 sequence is CASSQDAVYSGANVLTF. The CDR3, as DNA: TGTGCCAGCAGCCAAGATGCCGTCTACTCTGGGGCCAACGTCCTGACTTTC.